This T cell receptor beta chain was captured in a study of T cell responses to AZD1222 COVID-19 vaccine. This table comes from immunoSEQ multiplex PCR, and its TCRdb copy is limited to in-frame clones, with some not included. In the table there are 150,000 to 200,000 clones, 70% to 90% of which are singletons. Deletions cut 6 bases from V and 2 bases from J, with 8 bases between. CDR3 size: 12 residues. A few counts support this clone. This TCR came from an adult in good health. The chain combines TRBV12-3 or TRBV12-4 with TRBJ2-7; the D gene is possibly TRBD1 (5 bases). This material consisted of peripheral blood, taken on day 0 of AZD1222 vaccination. CDR3 region: CASSPGTYEQYF. In nucleotides, the CDR3 is TGTGCCAGCAGCCCAGGGACCTACGAGCAGTACTTC.